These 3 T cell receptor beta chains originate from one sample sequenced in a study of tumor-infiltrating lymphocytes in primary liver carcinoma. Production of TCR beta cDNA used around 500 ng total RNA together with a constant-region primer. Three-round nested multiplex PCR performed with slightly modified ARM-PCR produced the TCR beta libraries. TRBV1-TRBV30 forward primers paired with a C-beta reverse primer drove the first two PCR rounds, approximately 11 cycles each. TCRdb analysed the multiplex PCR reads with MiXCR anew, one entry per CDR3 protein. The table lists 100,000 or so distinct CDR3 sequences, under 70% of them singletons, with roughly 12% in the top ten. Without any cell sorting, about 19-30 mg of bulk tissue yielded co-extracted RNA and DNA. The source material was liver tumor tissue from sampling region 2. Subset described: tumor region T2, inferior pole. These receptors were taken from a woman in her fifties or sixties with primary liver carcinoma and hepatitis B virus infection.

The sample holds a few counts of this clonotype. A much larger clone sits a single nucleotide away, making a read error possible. CDR3 amino acids: CTSSRTGEGNQPQHF. In DNA, the CDR3 is TGTACCAGCAGTCGGACAGGGGAAGGAAATCAGCCCCAGCATTTT. The chain joins TRBV12-3 or TRBV12-4 to TRBJ1-5, with 9 bases matching TRBD1. The CDR3 extends over 15 amino acids.

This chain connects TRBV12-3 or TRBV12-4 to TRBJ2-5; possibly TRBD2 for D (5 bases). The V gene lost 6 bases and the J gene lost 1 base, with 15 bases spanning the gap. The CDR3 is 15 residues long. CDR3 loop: CASRCTGTTQETQYF. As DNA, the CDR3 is TGTGCCAGCAGGTGCACGGGAACTACCCAAGAGACCCAGTACTTC.

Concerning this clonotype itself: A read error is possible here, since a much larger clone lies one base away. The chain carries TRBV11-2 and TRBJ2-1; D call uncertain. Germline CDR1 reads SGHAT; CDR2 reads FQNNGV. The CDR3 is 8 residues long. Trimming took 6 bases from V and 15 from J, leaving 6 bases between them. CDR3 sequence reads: CASRCVFF. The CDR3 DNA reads TGTGCCAGCAGGTGCGTGTTCTTC.